The entry below gives a single T cell receptor beta chain sequence along with its context. No antigen is known for it. These data originate in a study of cytomegalovirus exposure and HLA in healthy donors. At the level of the study: Within the Caucasian-associated ancestry cluster were 81% of the roughly 430 genotyped donors. Broader study findings: In a later analysis, parvovirus B19, influenza, CMV and Epstein-Barr virus appeared linked to several top co-occurrence clusters. Overall, under 200 TCR beta chains were annotated as cytomegalovirus-associated. Productive status was seen about 90% or about 30% of the time for most TCR beta V segments in an earlier analysis.

Germline V gene lookup returns CDR1 SEHNR and CDR2 FQNEAQ (reference sequence). Trimming cost V 5 bases and J 7 bases, with 11 bases left between them. This CDR3 comprises 12 residues. 13 Jbeta primers and 60 Vbeta primers were used for the PCR. Some clones are missing from TCRdb's copy, which holds only in-frame ones; the method was immunoSEQ multiplex PCR. The sample lists 95,000 to 110,000 clones; 76% were seen once. This receptor was identified in a man aged 18-30 years in good health and CMV-seronegative. The genes are TRBV7-9 and TRBJ1-2, with no clear D. Material for sequencing was PBMCs. CDR3 sequence: CASSTEVGGYTF. CDR3 DNA: TGTGCCAGCAGCACGGAGGTCGGTGGCTACACCTTC.